The 24 T cell receptor beta chains in this list originate from one sample, sequenced in a study of CD8 T cells in Susac syndrome (dated by TCRdb to the late 2010s). Library creation used the immunoSEQ multiplex PCR assay. RNA was extracted using the RNeasy kit, and about 0.45 to 1 microgram was reverse transcribed with random hexamers. TCRdb handled the public reads itself, with Q25 trimming in fastp and clone calling in MiXCR, and kept productive beta chains. Under each unique CDR3 protein, matching rows form one entry showing the most common genes and DNA. The sample includes about 130,000 distinct CDR3 sequences, with around 95% observed a single time. The ten largest make up approximately 0.17% of the sample. Sequences were obtained from CD8+ T cells from PBMCs. These receptors came from a human donor with Susac syndrome.

This clonotype was counted once. Here the CDR3 DNA reads TGTGCCAGATACATACAGGTTAACTATGGCTACACCTTC. This gives the protein CARYIQVNYGYTF. The chain recombines TRBV6-5 with TRBJ1-2; D might be TRBD1 (5 bases). This CDR3 spans 13 amino acids. Per the germline V gene, CDR1 is MNHEY and CDR2 is SVGAGI. The V end lost 9 bases, the J end lost 1 base, and 12 bases lay between the germline ends.

CDR3 in DNA: TGCGCCAGCAGCCAAGATCCCCGGACAGGTGAAGCTTTCTTT. Encoded protein: CASSQDPRTGEAFF. V gene TRBV4-1 combines with J gene TRBJ1-1, with 7 bases aligning to TRBD1. Germline V lookup: CDR1 MGHRA, CDR2 YSYEKL. There are 14 residues in the CDR3. V lost 0 bases, J lost 7 bases, and 5 bases stayed unmatched.

The chain employs TRBV4-2 and TRBJ2-2; D remains unclear. Germline assignment: CDR1 LGHNA and CDR2 YNFKEQ. CDR3 length: 12 residues. The ends were cut back, 4 bases at V and 7 bases at J, with 7 bases in the middle. The CDR3 DNA sequence: TGTGCCAGCAGCCCGGTGGGCGGGGAGCTGTTTTTT. Translated, it gives CASSPVGGELFF.

The chain employs TRBV28 and TRBJ2-7, with D uncertain. From germline, CDR1 is MDHEN and CDR2 SYDVKM. Trimming removed 1 base at V and 0 bases at J, with 1 base between. CDR3 length: 12 amino acids. CDR3 protein: CASSLFSYEQYF. The DNA for the CDR3 is TGTGCCAGCAGTTTATTCTCCTACGAGCAGTACTTC.

This clonotype has only one observation. This chain links TRBV25-1 with TRBJ2-7, with unresolved D. This CDR3 contains 12 residues. Trimming took off 0 bases at V and 7 bases at J, with 7 bases between the two ends. Germline V lookup: CDR1 MGHDK, CDR2 SYGVNS. This CDR3 reads CASSEYGEEQYF. The CDR3 DNA reads as TGTGCCAGCAGTGAATATGGAGAGGAGCAGTACTTC.

This clonotype was seen a single time. The chain recombines TRBV4-1 with TRBJ1-5, with a possible D match to TRBD1 (5 bases). Trimming pared 6 bases from V and 2 bases from J, leaving 11 bases between. CDR1 and CDR2 from the germline V gene are MGHRA and YSYEKL. The CDR3 has 14 residues. The chain's CDR3 is CASRSGVGNQPQHF. CDR3 sequence (DNA): TGCGCCAGCAGGTCGGGGGTTGGCAATCAGCCCCAGCATTTT.

The chain carries TRBV12-3 or TRBV12-4 and TRBJ1-2; D unresolved. CDR3 length: 12 amino acids. V was shortened by 7 bases and J by 6 bases, with 12 bases between the two germline ends. In DNA form, the CDR3 reads TGTGCCAGCACACCAGGTGGGGATGGCTACACCTTC. Residues: CASTPGGDGYTF.

V is TRBV11-2 and J is TRBJ1-4; D unresolved. The CDR3 runs 14 residues. Trimming took 5 bases from V and 3 from J, leaving 10 bases between them. Germline V gene data show CDR1 as SGHAT and CDR2 as FQNNGV. CDR3 DNA: TGTGCCAGCAGCCCTCCCGCCTCTAATGAAAAACTGTTTTTT. Its translation is CASSPPASNEKLFF. The entire variable domain, with the rest obtained from reference TRBV11-2 and TRBJ1-4, is as follows: EAGVAQSPRYKIIEKRQSVAFWCNPISGHATLYWYQQILGQGPKLLIQFQNNGVVDDSQLPKDRFSAERLKGVDSTLKIQPAKLEDSAVYLCASSPPASNEKLFFGSGTQLSVL.

The chain links TRBV9 to TRBJ2-5; no reliable D call. Germline lookup yields CDR1 SGDLS and CDR2 YYNGEE. V was trimmed by 4 bases and J by 7 bases, leaving 11 bases between them. The CDR3 length is 12 residues. The CDR3 here is CASSSPPGTQYF. The CDR3 bases are TGTGCCAGCAGCTCCCCCCCAGGGACCCAGTACTTC.

The chain couples TRBV5-4 to TRBJ1-2; D gene ambiguous. The length of the CDR3 is 16 residues. Germline lookup yields CDR1 SGHNT and CDR2 YYREEE (reference sequence). The germline V and J ends were trimmed by 0 bases and 4 bases, with 16 bases remaining between them. In DNA form, the CDR3 reads TGTGCCAGCAGCTTGGCGGGTCAGCTACTGATCTATGGCTACACCTTC. Translated, it gives CASSLAGQLLIYGYTF.

The V call is TRBV7-9, the J call TRBJ2-3, with 10 bases that match TRBD2. CDR1 and CDR2 from the germline V gene are SEHNR and FQNEAQ (reference sequence). The CDR3 length is 15 residues. V shed 4 bases and J 7 bases; nucleotides not matched to a gene: 8. The CDR3 sequence is CASSSGASGSHTQYF. CDR3 coding DNA: TGTGCCAGCAGCTCGGGCGCTAGCGGGAGTCATACGCAGTATTTT.

The count of this clonotype is one. V gene TRBV4-1 combines with J gene TRBJ2-7, with no clear D. The CDR3 is 13 amino acids. V gave up 4 bases and J gave up 4 bases, with 11 bases separating them. Per the germline V gene, CDR1 is MGHRA and CDR2 is YSYEKL. The CDR3 loop reads CASSPPQAYEQYF. The CDR3, as DNA: TGCGCCAGCAGCCCCCCCCAAGCTTACGAGCAGTACTTC.

The rearrangement joins TRBV7-8 to TRBJ2-7; 7 bases match TRBD2. Trimming took 5 bases from V and 3 from J; bases not matched to a gene: 7. CDR3 length: 14 residues. From germline, CDR1 is SGHVS and CDR2 FQNEAQ. CDR3 protein: CASSRRGENYEQYF. The DNA for the CDR3 is TGTGCCAGCAGCCGACGGGGGGAGAACTACGAGCAGTACTTC.

For the CDR3, the DNA is TGTGCCACAGGCTATTACGAGCAGTACTTC. Encoded protein: CATGYYEQYF. The chain has TRBV6-2 or TRBV6-3 and TRBJ2-7; no reliable D call. From germline, CDR1 is MNHEY and CDR2 SVGEGT. The CDR3 is made up of 10 amino acids. V was shortened by 10 bases and J by 4 bases, with 8 bases between the two germline ends.

The chain is built from TRBV20-1 and TRBJ1-1; D call uncertain. Per germline, CDR1 DFQATT and CDR2 SNEGSKA (reference sequence). CDR3 length: 11 amino acids. The ends were cut back, 3 bases at V and 7 bases at J, with 9 bases in the middle. The CDR3 DNA sequence: TGCAGTGCTAGGGAGAGCGGTGAAGCTTTCTTT. As protein: CSARESGEAFF.

The chain carries TRBV19 and TRBJ2-5, with D unresolved. The CDR3 runs to 11 residues. The ends were cut back, 7 bases at V and 1 base at J, with 4 bases in the middle. CDR1 LNHDA and CDR2 SQIVND come from the germline V gene (reference sequence). The CDR3 protein is CASMVQETQYF. CDR3 sequence (DNA): TGTGCCAGTATGGTCCAAGAGACCCAGTACTTC.

The chain recombines TRBV6-5 with TRBJ1-2; no definite D call. The CDR3 sequence is 14 residues long. The germline V gene encodes CDR1 MNHEY and CDR2 SVGAGI. V was cut by 0 bases and J by 3 bases, with 8 bases left in between. The CDR3 is CASSYSSPYYGYTF. Written as DNA, the CDR3 is TGTGCCAGCAGTTACTCTTCCCCCTACTATGGCTACACCTTC.

The rearrangement joins TRBV6-6 to TRBJ1-1; D perhaps matches TRBD1 (5 bases). This CDR3 comprises 16 residues. Looked up from germline, CDR1 is MNHNY and CDR2 is SVGAGI (reference sequence). Trimming cost V 0 bases and J 5 bases, with 16 bases left between them. For the CDR3, the DNA is TGTGCCAGCAGTTACTCGGGGGGGTCCCCTGGTACTGAAGCTTTCTTT. Translated: CASSYSGGSPGTEAFF.

The chain carries TRBV5-1 and TRBJ1-4, with 7 bases matching TRBD1. Losses at the gene ends were 0 bases for V and 7 bases for J; bases not matched to a gene: 9. CDR1 and CDR2 (germline): SGHRS, YFSETQ. This CDR3 has 16 amino acids. CDR3 loop: CASSLDRGPGGEKLFF. CDR3 DNA sequence: TGCGCCAGCAGCTTGGACAGGGGACCCGGTGGTGAAAAACTGTTTTTT.

The count of this clonotype is one. V gene TRBV20-1 combines with J gene TRBJ1-5; D unclear. Germline V CDR1 and CDR2: DFQATT, SNEGSKA (reference sequence). V lost 6 bases, J lost 2 bases, and 14 bases lay in between. CDR3 size: 14 residues. The CDR3 reads CSASPGVGNQPQHF. In DNA, the CDR3 is TGCAGTGCCAGTCCCGGAGTTGGCAATCAGCCCCAGCATTTT.

The chain joins TRBV19 to TRBJ2-1; D possibly corresponds to TRBD2 (6 bases). Germline V gene sequence: CDR1 LNHDA, CDR2 SQIVND (reference sequence). V was pared by 1 base and J by 5 bases, with 15 bases between. The CDR3 length is 16 residues. The chain's CDR3 is CASSIATGTPNNEQFF. The CDR3 coding sequence is TGTGCCAGTAGTATAGCCACCGGGACTCCTAACAATGAGCAGTTCTTC.

The chain employs TRBV25-1 and TRBJ2-7; 12 bases match TRBD1. This CDR3 has 16 residues. The germline V gene encodes CDR1 MGHDK and CDR2 SYGVNS. The trim removed 1 base at V and 5 bases at J, leaving 6 bases unmatched. The CDR3 sequence is CASSELMGQGADEQYF. The CDR3 DNA is TGTGCCAGCAGTGAATTAATGGGACAGGGGGCTGACGAGCAGTACTTC.

The rearrangement links TRBV12-3 or TRBV12-4 to TRBJ2-7; TRBD2 is a possible D gene (6 bases). The CDR3 has 13 amino acids. Trimming cost V 6 bases and J 4 bases, with 13 bases left between them. For the CDR3, the DNA is TGTGCCAGCAGCCTATCTGCGGGGTACGAGCAGTACTTC. Its translation is CASSLSAGYEQYF.

The chain carries TRBV3-1 and TRBJ2-7; weak D call: TRBD1 (6 bases). Germline CDR1 LGHDT, CDR2 YNNKEL (reference sequence). This CDR3 is 15 amino acids long. Trimming cost V 4 bases and J 2 bases, with 15 bases left between them. CDR3 bases: TGTGCCAGCAGCCCAAAGGACAGTTATACCTACGAGCAGTACTTC. Its protein is CASSPKDSYTYEQYF.